The 8 T cell receptor beta chains presented below share a single source sample, sequenced in a study of blood T cell repertoires in COVID-19. Assay used: immunoSEQ multiplex PCR; TCRdb lists only in-frame clones, some missing. This table has approximately 230,000 clones, just over 85% appearing once. The sample comprised peripheral blood. These receptors all stem from a man older than 75 with acute or convalescent COVID-19.

This clone was detected only once. The CDR3 reads CASSPPQGWETQYF. The CDR3 nucleotides are TGTGCCAGCAGTCCTCCCCAGGGGTGGGAGACCCAGTACTTC. The J gene is TRBJ2-5, the V gene TRBV7-2; possibly TRBD1 for D (6 bases). Germline CDR1 reads SGHTA; CDR2 reads FQGNSA. The CDR3 consists of 14 residues. The germline V and J ends were trimmed by 6 bases and 5 bases, with 16 bases remaining between them.

The chain combines TRBV6-5 with TRBJ1-6; 8 nucleotides agree with TRBD1. CDR3 length: 15 amino acids. V was clipped by 6 bases and J by 9 bases; unmatched bases: 10. Germline-derived CDR1 and CDR2 are MNHEY and SVGAGI. The CDR3 coding sequence is TGTGCCAGCAGGGCAGGGGGCACGGGATCTTCACCCCTCCACTTT. Translated, it gives CASRAGGTGSSPLHF.

On this clone itself: A junction end diverges from the germline sequence, so it may reflect a read error. This chain joins TRBV20-1 and TRBJ2-3; D gene unclear. CDR1 and CDR2 (germline): DFQATT, SNEGSKA (reference sequence). The CDR3 runs to 11 residues. The CDR3 here is CSAGDLDTQYF. The CDR3 DNA reads TGCAGTGCTGGAGACCTGGATACGCAGTATTTT.

This chain uses TRBV29-1 with TRBJ1-2; D is perhaps TRBD1 (6 bases). V lost 3 bases, J lost 6 bases, and 20 bases lay in between. The length of the CDR3 is 15 residues. Per the germline V gene, CDR1 is SQVTM and CDR2 is ANQGSEA. CDR3 in DNA: TGCAGCGTTGATGGGGGTGAAGGCCAGGGGAATGGCTACACCTTC. This sequence encodes CSVDGGEGQGNGYTF.

This chain uses TRBV7-8 with TRBJ1-3, with TRBD1 matching 7 bases. The CDR3 extends over 18 amino acids. J was trimmed by 0 bases and V by 0 bases; bases with no gene match: 8. Germline V gives CDR1 SGHVS, CDR2 FQNEAQ. This CDR3 reads CASSLAFLGQASGNTIYF. The CDR3 DNA reads TGTGCCAGCAGCTTAGCGTTTCTTGGACAGGCCTCTGGAAACACCATATATTTT. Full variable domain (rest looked up from reference TRBV7-8 and TRBJ1-3): GAGVSQSPRYKVAKRGQDVALRCDPISGHVSLFWYQQALGQGPEFLTYFQNEAQLDKSGLPSDRFFAERPEGSVSTLKIQRTQQEDSAVYLCASSLAFLGQASGNTIYFGEGSWLTVV.

The chain recombines TRBV5-1 with TRBJ2-3, with 11 bases lining up with TRBD2. CDR3 length: 14 amino acids. V shed 2 bases, J shed 5 bases, and the junction held 1 base outside the gene matches. Germline-derived CDR1 and CDR2 are SGHRS and YFSETQ. The CDR3 DNA is TGCGCCAGCAGCTTCACTAGCGGGGGAGATACGCAGTATTTT. Encoded protein: CASSFTSGGDTQYF.

The chain carries TRBV11-3 and TRBJ2-1, with TRBD1 matching 9 bases. The length of the CDR3 is 14 residues. Trimming removed 1 base from V and 6 bases from J; junction bases left unmatched: 1. Germline V gives CDR1 SGHNT, CDR2 YENEEA. The CDR3 here is CASSLGTGANEQFF. The CDR3 DNA follows: TGTGCCAGCAGCTTAGGGACAGGGGCCAATGAGCAGTTCTTC.

The chain is built from TRBV2 and TRBJ2-7, with D possibly being TRBD1 (5 bases). This CDR3 is 13 amino acids long. V lost 6 bases, J lost 2 bases, and 11 bases lay in between. Germline V lookup: CDR1 SNHLY, CDR2 FYNNEI. In DNA form, the CDR3 reads TGTGCCAGCAGCCGCAGGGATACCTACGAGCAGTACTTC. It is translated as CASSRRDTYEQYF.